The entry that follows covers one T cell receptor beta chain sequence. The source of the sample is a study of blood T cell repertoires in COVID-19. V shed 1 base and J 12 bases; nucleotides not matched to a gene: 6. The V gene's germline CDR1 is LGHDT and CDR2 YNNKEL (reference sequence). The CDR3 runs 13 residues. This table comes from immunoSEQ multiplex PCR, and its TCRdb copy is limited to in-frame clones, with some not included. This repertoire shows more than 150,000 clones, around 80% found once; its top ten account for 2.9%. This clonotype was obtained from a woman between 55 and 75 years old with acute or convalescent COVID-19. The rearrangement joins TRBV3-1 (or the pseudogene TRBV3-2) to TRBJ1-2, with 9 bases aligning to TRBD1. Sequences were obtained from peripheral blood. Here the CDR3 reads CASSQVRTGANTF. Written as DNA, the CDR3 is TGTGCCAGCAGCCAAGTCCGGACAGGGGCAAACACCTTC.